There are a few counts of the clone carrying this T cell receptor (beta chain). The sample is drawn from a study of cytomegalovirus exposure and HLA in healthy donors. Across the study: Around 200 million T cells yielded roughly 100 million unique TCR beta sequences, as an earlier analysis found.

Each donor's status was that of a healthy bone marrow donor. Researchers ran the PCR with 60 Vbeta and 13 Jbeta primers. The repertoire was sequenced with immunoSEQ multiplex PCR; TCRdb's copy has only in-frame clones and lacks some. The table includes roughly 92,000 clones, 75% to 90% detected once. Germline loops: CDR1 LGHNA, CDR2 YSLEER. This CDR3 comprises 17 residues. The trim removed 0 bases at V and 4 bases at J, leaving 8 bases unmatched. The V and J genes are TRBV4-3 and TRBJ2-1, with 8 bases matching TRBD2. The sequence came from a man aged 45-65 years in good health and CMV-seropositive. The sequenced sample was PBMCs. The CDR3, as DNA: TGCGCCAGCAGCCAAGATCCCCAAAGCGGGAGTTACAATGAGCAGTTCTTC. Protein: CASSQDPQSGSYNEQFF.